A selection of T cell receptor beta chains follows, all from one sample in a study of blood T cells in healthy people across ages. TCRdb independently ran MiXCR on the 5' RACE reads; one entry per CDR3 protein. The sample has 700,000 or so distinct CDR3 sequences, 20% to 25% seen once. The sequencing sample was made of blood. These receptors were taken from a man between 65 and 85 years old in good health. CDR3s include the opening cysteine and the closing phenylalanine or tryptophan. A D gene is named only where the DNA matches it firmly.

J: TRBJ1-3
V: TRBV6-6
D: .
CDR3: CASSGQSGRNTIYF

J: TRBJ2-4
V: TRBV28
D: .
CDR3: CASSFPPSLAKNIQYF

J: TRBJ2-3
V: TRBV9
D: .
CDR3: CASSVGTTDTQYF

J: TRBJ2-2
V: TRBV3-1
D: .
CDR3: CASSQGSRAKTGELFF

J: TRBJ2-3
V: TRBV9
D: .
CDR3: CASSPTPRRADTQYF

J: TRBJ1-4
V: TRBV6-1
D: .
CDR3: CASRRAGGAGHEKLFF

J: TRBJ2-1
V: TRBV7-2
D: TRBD2
CDR3: CASSGGLAGGPYNEQFF

J: TRBJ2-7
V: TRBV28
D: .
CDR3: CASSLAVRDTTYEQYF

J: TRBJ2-3
V: TRBV12-3/TRBV12-4
D: TRBD2
CDR3: CASLLTSGSTDTQYF

J: TRBJ2-3
V: TRBV24-1
D: TRBD2
CDR3: CATSVSRLAGRSDTQYF

J: TRBJ2-1
V: TRBV3-1
D: TRBD2
CDR3: CASSQDPPASGGVYNEQFF

J: TRBJ2-1
V: TRBV6-2/TRBV6-3
D: .
CDR3: CASLRSISYNEQFF

J: TRBJ2-3
V: TRBV25-1
D: TRBD1
CDR3: CARASRTGRRPDTRYF

J: TRBJ2-4
V: TRBV5-5
D: TRBD1
CDR3: CASSLARDRDIQYF

J: TRBJ1-2
V: TRBV4-2
D: .
CDR3: CASSQDPRDTEYYGYTF

J: TRBJ1-1
V: TRBV27
D: .
CDR3: CASSPRGRTSAFF

J: TRBJ1-1
V: TRBV7-2
D: .
CDR3: CASSSLRAGYTEAFF

J: TRBJ2-3
V: TRBV6-6
D: .
CDR3: CASSYGRRTDTQYF

J: .
V: TRBV5-1
D: .
CDR3: CASRFQGYLDEQFF

J: TRBJ1-1
V: TRBV11-2
D: TRBD1
CDR3: CASSPGVGTGRTEAFF

J: TRBJ2-3
V: TRBV12-3/TRBV12-4
D: .
CDR3: CGVGRADTQYF

J: TRBJ2-2
V: TRBV29-1
D: .
CDR3: CSVTGQLEWGELFF

J: TRBJ2-5
V: TRBV2
D: TRBD2
CDR3: CASSSEAGGQETQYF

J: TRBJ2-1
V: TRBV12-3/TRBV12-4
D: TRBD2
CDR3: CASRPEGGGSRYEQFF

J: TRBJ1-2
V: TRBV12-3/TRBV12-4
D: TRBD1
CDR3: CASSSILPGQYWHGYTF

J: TRBJ2-1
V: TRBV7-9
D: .
CDR3: CASIREVGSSYNEQFF

J: TRBJ2-3
V: TRBV5-1
D: .
CDR3: CASSSETGDTQYF

J: TRBJ2-5
V: TRBV7-8
D: .
CDR3: CASSPLGVQETQYF

J: TRBJ2-5
V: TRBV27
D: TRBD1
CDR3: CASSRRGQGFGETQYF

J: TRBJ1-5
V: TRBV27
D: .
CDR3: CASSQWGNQPQHF

J: TRBJ2-5
V: TRBV6-5
D: .
CDR3: CAGRLDGTRETQYF

J: TRBJ2-5
V: TRBV7-9
D: .
CDR3: CASSFPHTTFGTQYF

J: TRBJ2-3
V: TRBV20-1
D: TRBD1
CDR3: CSASYRDRGGTDTQYF

J: TRBJ2-5
V: TRBV10-3
D: .
CDR3: CAISAMSRETQYF

J: TRBJ2-5
V: TRBV4-3
D: .
CDR3: CASSPGAQEAQYF

J: TRBJ2-1
V: TRBV27
D: TRBD2
CDR3: CASSQPGLAKVYNEQFF

J: TRBJ2-7
V: TRBV29-1
D: .
CDR3: CSVEGNVGGEQYF

J: TRBJ1-2
V: TRBV10-3
D: TRBD1
CDR3: CAISEGDRADGYTF

J: TRBJ2-3
V: TRBV10-3
D: .
CDR3: CAIRIGTDRDTQYF

J: TRBJ2-5
V: TRBV28
D: TRBD2
CDR3: CASSSQGQGGLAVQETQYF

J: TRBJ1-2
V: TRBV7-9
D: .
CDR3: CASSLLSAVYGYTF